The 29 T cell receptor beta chains reported below all come from one sample, sequenced in a study of OX40 agonist ivuxolimab in advanced cancers. TCRdb's copy holds only in-frame clones and misses some; the assay was immunoSEQ multiplex PCR. Of tens of thousands of clones listed, 83% are singletons. The sample in question was CD4+ or CD8+ T cells sorted from blood, obtained in a trial of the OX40 agonist ivuxolimab. Receptors were obtained from an adult with an advanced solid tumor such as melanoma, head and neck, liver or kidney cancer.

The chain links TRBV4-3 to TRBJ2-5, with D possibly being TRBD2 (7 bases). The length of the CDR3 is 15 residues. Trimming took off 3 bases at V and 4 bases at J, with 15 bases between the two ends. Germline assignment: CDR1 LGHNA and CDR2 YSLEER. CDR3 residues: CASSQGGGLGETQYF. CDR3 DNA sequence: TGCGCCAGCAGCCAGGGGGGGGGCCTAGGAGAGACCCAGTACTTC.

The rearrangement joins TRBV7-2 to TRBJ1-2; perhaps TRBD1 as D (6 bases). This CDR3 has 15 amino acids. V was clipped by 4 bases and J by 4 bases, with 16 bases between them. Germline CDR1 SGHTA, CDR2 FQGNSA. The CDR3 DNA reads TGTGCCAGCAGCTCATCGGGGGGGCAGGCCTATGGCTACACCTTC. Its protein product is CASSSSGGQAYGYTF.

On this clone: The sample holds other DNA sequences that translate to the same CDR3. CDR3 nucleotide sequence: TGTGCCAGCAGCTTGGTGCGTGGCCCTTCCTACGAGCAGTACTTC. The encoded protein is CASSLVRGPSYEQYF. The V call is TRBV5-8, the J call TRBJ2-7, with D unresolved. The CDR3 is made up of 15 amino acids. The germline V and J ends were trimmed by 0 bases and 1 base, with 11 bases remaining between them. Germline assignment: CDR1 SGHTS and CDR2 YDEGEE.

This chain links TRBV12-5 with TRBJ2-6, with D maybe TRBD1 (5 bases). In germline, CDR1 is LGHNT, CDR2 FRNRAP. Trimming took off 5 bases at V and 5 bases at J, with 22 bases between the two ends. This CDR3 comprises 18 residues. For the CDR3, the DNA is TGTGCTAGTGGTCGGGTAACTGCAGGACAAAGTCGGGCCAACGTCCTGACTTTC. It encodes CASGRVTAGQSRANVLTF.

The V gene is TRBV7-3, the J gene TRBJ2-1; 14 nucleotides agree with TRBD2. V dropped 4 bases and J dropped 6; count of bases not matched to a gene: 5. The CDR3 extends over 16 amino acids. CDR1 and CDR2 (germline): SGHTA, FQGTGA. The CDR3 DNA is TGTGCCAGCAGCTATACGGGACTAGCGGGGGTCAATGAGCAGTTCTTC. Its protein product is CASSYTGLAGVNEQFF.

The chain combines TRBV7-2 with TRBJ1-2; 7 bases are shared with TRBD1. The CDR3 consists of 15 residues. CDR1 is SGHTA and CDR2 is FQGNSA in the germline V gene. The trim removed 5 bases at V and 3 bases at J, leaving 9 bases unmatched. The CDR3 reads CASSPELTGYYGYTF. For the CDR3, the DNA is TGTGCCAGCAGCCCAGAACTGACAGGGTACTATGGCTACACCTTC.

The chain uses TRBV6-6 and TRBJ1-1; perhaps TRBD1 as D (5 bases). Trimming took 6 bases from V and 10 from J, leaving 21 bases between them. Germline CDR1 MNHNY, CDR2 SVGAGI (reference sequence). The CDR3 totals 14 residues. This CDR3 is CASRPGLSLGGAFF. The CDR3 DNA follows: TGTGCCAGCAGGCCGGGACTGTCTCTGGGTGGAGCTTTCTTT.

The rearrangement links TRBV19 to TRBJ2-4; weak D call: TRBD2 (5 bases). Trimming cost V 4 bases and J 8 bases, with 15 bases left between them. This CDR3 region has 14 residues. Germline V gene sequence: CDR1 LNHDA, CDR2 SQIVND (reference sequence). CDR3 DNA: TGTGCCAGTAGTAACCTCGCACGGGGAGACATTCAGTACTTC. Translating gives CASSNLARGDIQYF.

This clone was observed a few times. Mismatch with germline at one junction end may stem from a read error. The chain employs TRBV11-2 and TRBJ2-3; tentatively, D is TRBD1 (6 bases). This CDR3 comprises 13 residues. Germline V lookup: CDR1 SGHAT, CDR2 FQNNGV. CDR3 nucleotides: TGTGCCAGCAGCTTAGCTAACAGGGCCCCCCCAGATTTT. It translates to CASSLANRAPPDF.

The chain joins TRBV4-1 to TRBJ2-7, with D maybe TRBD2 (5 bases). Deletions cut 1 base from V and 7 bases from J, with 14 bases between. Germline CDR1 is MGHRA and CDR2 is YSYEKL. The CDR3 covers 14 residues. CDR3 DNA: TGCGCCAGCAGCCAAGGAGGGATGGGTCTGGAGCAGTACTTC. Translation gives CASSQGGMGLEQYF.

The rearrangement joins TRBV25-1 to TRBJ1-1, with D possibly being TRBD1 (6 bases). Between the trimmed V and J ends, which lost 2 bases and 5 bases, there was a span of 9 bases. Per the germline V gene, CDR1 is MGHDK and CDR2 is SYGVNS. This CDR3 has 13 amino acids. This chain's CDR3 is CASSETGQTEAFF. Here the CDR3 DNA reads TGTGCCAGCAGTGAAACAGGGCAAACTGAAGCTTTCTTT.

This chain connects TRBV7-2 to TRBJ2-5, with 8 positions matching TRBD2. The CDR3 covers 15 residues. Unmatched junction bases numbered 4, after V lost 2 bases and J lost 2 bases. Per germline, CDR1 SGHTA and CDR2 FQGNSA. The CDR3 bases are TGTGCCAGCAGCTTACGCCGGGGGGGACAAGAGACCCAGTACTTC. This gives the protein CASSLRRGGQETQYF.

The chain recombines TRBV7-2 with TRBJ1-3; 7 nucleotides line up with TRBD1. The trim removed 3 bases at V and 4 bases at J, leaving 3 bases unmatched. CDR3 length: 14 residues. CDR1 is SGHTA and CDR2 is FQGNSA in the germline V gene. CDR3 bases: TGTGCCAGCAGCTTGGACAGGATAGGAAACACCATATATTTT. Translation gives CASSLDRIGNTIYF.

V is TRBV11-2 and J is TRBJ2-3; 11 bases line up with TRBD2. The CDR3 length is 17 residues. Germline V lookup: CDR1 SGHAT, CDR2 FQNNGV. Germline trimming cut 5 bases from V and 0 bases from J; bases unmatched to any gene: 7. The CDR3 bases are TGTGCCAGCAGCCTACGACTAGCGGGGCCCAGCACAGATACGCAGTATTTT. This codes for CASSLRLAGPSTDTQYF.

DNA for the CDR3: TGTGCCAGCAGCTTAGCTTTCGGCACGCGTCTCGGTGAGCAGTTCTTC. Encoded protein: CASSLAFGTRLGEQFF. This rearrangement joins TRBV7-8 to TRBJ2-1, with no clear D. The ends were cut back, 0 bases at V and 9 bases at J, with 18 bases in the middle. The CDR3 is made up of 16 amino acids. Germline-derived CDR1 and CDR2 are SGHVS and FQNEAQ.

The chain carries TRBV11-2 and TRBJ2-3; TRBD1 or TRBD2 may be the D gene (5 bases each). V lost 5 bases, J lost 4 bases, and 13 bases lay in between. CDR3 length: 14 residues. Germline V lookup: CDR1 SGHAT, CDR2 FQNNGV. CDR3 DNA sequence: TGTGCCAGCAGCCCAATTCCGGGGCCAGATACGCAGTATTTT. Translation gives CASSPIPGPDTQYF.

This clone is medium-sized (0.01 to 0.1%) within its sample. This chain joins TRBV7-8 and TRBJ1-5; 7 nucleotides align to TRBD1. Germline CDR1 reads SGHVS; CDR2 reads FQNEAQ. J was trimmed by 4 bases and V by 5 bases; bases with no gene match: 17. This CDR3 region has 18 residues. The CDR3 DNA is TGTGCCAGCAGCACGGGAACCTTCCGGACAGGAGCTAATCAGCCCCAGCATTTT. Its protein product is CASSTGTFRTGANQPQHF.

The genes are TRBV18 and TRBJ1-4; a possible D gene is TRBD1 (6 bases). Germline assignment: CDR1 KGHSH and CDR2 LQKENI. Trimming stripped 7 bases from V and 1 base from J, with 10 bases between. CDR3 size: 14 residues. The CDR3 loop is CASCEQGTNEKLFF. The DNA of the CDR3 is TGTGCCAGCTGCGAACAGGGAACTAATGAAAAACTGTTTTTT.

The chain recombines TRBV7-9 with TRBJ2-1; D uncertain. The germline V gene has CDR1 SEHNR and CDR2 FQNEAQ (reference sequence). The CDR3 has 13 residues. V was shortened by 3 bases and J by 8 bases, with 11 bases between the two germline ends. This chain's CDR3 is CASSLIAPDEQFF. The CDR3 DNA is TGTGCCAGCAGCTTGATAGCCCCTGATGAGCAGTTCTTC.

V gene TRBV11-2 combines with J gene TRBJ2-7; a weak D match, TRBD1 (7 bases). The V end was cut by 1 base, the J end by 5 bases, with 12 bases between. Germline loops: CDR1 SGHAT, CDR2 FQNNGV. CDR3 length: 14 amino acids. CDR3 DNA: TGTGCCAGCAGCTTAGGGCAGGGGGAGGACGAGCAGTACTTC. Translating gives CASSLGQGEDEQYF.

The chain employs TRBV7-2 and TRBJ2-6; no clear D. CDR3 length equals 16 residues. The V end lost 2 bases, the J end lost 0 bases, and 8 bases lay between the germline ends. Looked up from germline, CDR1 is SGHTA and CDR2 is FQGNSA. Here the CDR3 DNA reads TGTGCCAGCAGCTTATACGGGTACTCTGGGGCCAACGTCCTGACTTTC. Translated: CASSLYGYSGANVLTF.

The rearrangement links TRBV7-2 to TRBJ1-2, with 8 bases identical to TRBD1. J lost 7 bases, V lost 1 base, and 11 bases had no gene match. The CDR3 consists of 16 residues. The germline V gene has CDR1 SGHTA and CDR2 FQGNSA. CDR3 in DNA: TGTGCCAGCAGCTTAGACCTAGGACAGGGCTCGACTGGCTACACCTTC. Amino acids: CASSLDLGQGSTGYTF. Combining the CDR3 with reference TRBV7-2 and TRBJ1-2 gives the whole variable domain GAGVSQSPSNKVTEKGKDVELRCDPISGHTALYWYRQSLGQGLEFLIYFQGNSAPDKSGLPSDRFSAERTGGSVSTLTIQRTQQEDSAVYLCASSLDLGQGSTGYTFGSGTRLTVV.

As to this clone: The junction departs from germline at one end; a sequencing error may be responsible. The chain employs TRBV7-7 and TRBJ2-7; 7 bases match TRBD2. Germline V CDR1 and CDR2: SSHAT, FNYEAQ (reference sequence). The CDR3 is made up of 12 amino acids. The CDR3 nucleotides are TGTGCTAGCAGCGGCCCTTCGGGGGGGCAGTACTTC. This gives the protein CASSGPSGGQYF. The complete variable domain, with remaining parts taken from reference TRBV7-7 and TRBJ2-7, reads GAGVSQSPRYKVTKRGQDVTLRCDPISSHATLYWYQQALGQGPEFLTYFNYEAQPDKSGLPSDRFSAERPEGSISTLTIQRTEQRDSAMYRCASSGPSGGQYFGPGTRLTVT.

V is TRBV5-1 and J is TRBJ2-3, with D perhaps TRBD2 (6 bases). The V and J ends lost 7 bases and 6 bases respectively, with 15 bases between them. The germline CDR1 and CDR2 sequences are SGHRS and YFSETQ. This CDR3 spans 13 amino acids. The CDR3 region has the DNA TGCGCCAGCTCACTTGGAGGGTTTGATACGCAGTATTTT. This translates into CASSLGGFDTQYF. Full variable domain (rest looked up from reference TRBV5-1 and TRBJ2-3): KAGVTQTPRYLIKTRGQQVTLSCSPISGHRSVSWYQQTPGQGLQFLFEYFSETQRNKGNFPGRFSGRQFSNSRSEMNVSTLELGDSALYLCASSLGGFDTQYFGPGTRLTVL.

The chain uses TRBV25-1 and TRBJ1-4, with 7 bases that match TRBD1. The CDR3 extends over 17 amino acids. V lost 5 bases and J lost 0; bases outside the gene matches: 9. Germline assignment: CDR1 MGHDK and CDR2 SYGVNS. The CDR3 is CASSLQGIIATNEKLFF. The DNA for the CDR3 is TGTGCCAGCAGTTTACAGGGGATAATTGCAACTAATGAAAAACTGTTTTTT.

V gene TRBV7-2 combines with J gene TRBJ1-4, with TRBD1 matching 11 bases. CDR3 length: 17 amino acids. Germline V gene data show CDR1 as SGHTA and CDR2 as FQGNSA. Trimming cost V 5 bases and J 5 bases; bases outside gene matches: 10. The CDR3 DNA reads as TGTGCCAGCAGCAACAGGGACAGGGGGGTTTCCAATGAAAAACTGTTTTTT. The encoded protein is CASSNRDRGVSNEKLFF.

This clone appeared a few times. The chain has TRBV7-8 and TRBJ2-1; D uncertain. V was clipped by 1 base and J by 6 bases, with 7 bases between them. This CDR3 has 13 amino acids. Germline V gene data show CDR1 as SGHVS and CDR2 as FQNEAQ. CDR3: CASSLGQTNEQFF. The CDR3 DNA reads TGTGCCAGCAGCTTAGGTCAGACCAATGAGCAGTTCTTC.

V gene TRBV19 combines with J gene TRBJ1-1; unclear D gene. The CDR3 spans 11 residues. V was shortened by 7 bases and J by 1 base, with 4 bases between the two germline ends. Looked up from germline, CDR1 is LNHDA and CDR2 is SQIVND (reference sequence). CDR3 loop: CASKRNTEAFF. The CDR3 coding sequence is TGTGCCAGTAAAAGGAACACTGAAGCTTTCTTT.

V and J are TRBV18 and TRBJ2-7; the match to TRBD1 covers 7 bases. This CDR3 region has 14 residues. With 4 bases clipped from V and 2 bases from J, the junction kept 5 bases outside the gene matches. In germline, CDR1 is KGHSH, CDR2 LQKENI. The CDR3: CASSQGAQTYEQYF. CDR3 sequence (DNA): TGTGCCAGCTCACAGGGGGCCCAAACCTACGAGCAGTACTTC. Full variable domain (rest looked up from reference TRBV18 and TRBJ2-7): NAGVMQNPRHLVRRRGQEARLRCSPMKGHSHVYWYRQLPEEGLKFMVYLQKENIIDESGMPKERFSAEFPKEGPSILRIQQVVRGDSAAYFCASSQGAQTYEQYFGPGTRLTVT.